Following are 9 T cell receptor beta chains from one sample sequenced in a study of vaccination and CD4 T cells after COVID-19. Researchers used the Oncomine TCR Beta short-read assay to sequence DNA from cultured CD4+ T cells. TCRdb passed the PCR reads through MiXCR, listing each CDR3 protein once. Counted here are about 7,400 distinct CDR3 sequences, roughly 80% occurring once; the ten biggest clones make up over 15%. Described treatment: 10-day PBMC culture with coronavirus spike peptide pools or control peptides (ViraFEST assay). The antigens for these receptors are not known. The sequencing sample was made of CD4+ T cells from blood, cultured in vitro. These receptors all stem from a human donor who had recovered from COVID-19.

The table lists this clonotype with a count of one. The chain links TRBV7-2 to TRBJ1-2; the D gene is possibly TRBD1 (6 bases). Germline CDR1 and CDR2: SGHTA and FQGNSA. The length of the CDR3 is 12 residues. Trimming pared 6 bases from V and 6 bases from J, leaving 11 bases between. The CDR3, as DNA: TGTGCCAGCAGAAGACAGGAGGATGGCTACACCTTC. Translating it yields CASRRQEDGYTF.

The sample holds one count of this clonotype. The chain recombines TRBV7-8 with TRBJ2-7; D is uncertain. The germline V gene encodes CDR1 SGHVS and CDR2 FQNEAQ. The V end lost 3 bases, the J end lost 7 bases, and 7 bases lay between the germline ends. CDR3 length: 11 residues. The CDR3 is CASSLKWEQYF. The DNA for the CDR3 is TGTGCCAGCAGCTTGAAATGGGAGCAGTACTTC.

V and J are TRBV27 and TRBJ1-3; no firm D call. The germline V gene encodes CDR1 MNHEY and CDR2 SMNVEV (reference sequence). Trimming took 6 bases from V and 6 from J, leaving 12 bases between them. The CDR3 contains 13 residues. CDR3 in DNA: TGTGCCAGCAGAGAGTTGGGCTCAAACACCATATATTTT. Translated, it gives CASRELGSNTIYF.

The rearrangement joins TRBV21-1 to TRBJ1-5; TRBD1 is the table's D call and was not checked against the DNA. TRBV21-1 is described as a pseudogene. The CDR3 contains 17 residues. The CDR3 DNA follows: TGTGCCAGCAGCCCCCAGGGGCGGGAAGTGAGCAATCAGCCCCAGCATTTT. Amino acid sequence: CASSPQGREVSNQPQHF.

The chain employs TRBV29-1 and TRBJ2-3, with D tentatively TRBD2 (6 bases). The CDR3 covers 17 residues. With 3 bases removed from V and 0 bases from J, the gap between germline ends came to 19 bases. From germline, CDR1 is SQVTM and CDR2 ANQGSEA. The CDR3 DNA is TGCAGCGTTGATAGACCCCCCACCGGGAGTAGCACAGATACGCAGTATTTT. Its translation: CSVDRPPTGSSTDTQYF.

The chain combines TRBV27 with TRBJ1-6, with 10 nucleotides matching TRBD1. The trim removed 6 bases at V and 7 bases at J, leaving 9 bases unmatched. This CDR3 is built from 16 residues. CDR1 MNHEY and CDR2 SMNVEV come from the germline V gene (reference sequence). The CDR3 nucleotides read TGTGCCAGCAGGGCGAGACAGGGGGCGGAGAATTCACCCCTCCACTTT. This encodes CASRARQGAENSPLHF.

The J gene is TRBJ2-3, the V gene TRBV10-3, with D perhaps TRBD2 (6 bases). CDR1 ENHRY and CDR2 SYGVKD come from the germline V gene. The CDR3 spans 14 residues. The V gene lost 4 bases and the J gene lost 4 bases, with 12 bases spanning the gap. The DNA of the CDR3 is TGTGCCATCAGTGGGACACCGGGGGCAGATACGCAGTATTTT. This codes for CAISGTPGADTQYF.

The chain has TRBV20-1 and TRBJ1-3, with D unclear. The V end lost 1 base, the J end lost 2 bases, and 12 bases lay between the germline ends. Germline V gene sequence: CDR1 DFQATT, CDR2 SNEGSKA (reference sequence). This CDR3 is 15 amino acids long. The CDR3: CSARATLGAGNTIYF. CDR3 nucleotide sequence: TGCAGTGCTAGAGCCACACTCGGGGCTGGAAACACCATATATTTT.

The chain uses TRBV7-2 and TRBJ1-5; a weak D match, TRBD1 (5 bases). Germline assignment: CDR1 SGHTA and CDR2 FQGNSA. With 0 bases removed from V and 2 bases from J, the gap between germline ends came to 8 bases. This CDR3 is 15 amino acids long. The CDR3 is CASSLADTGNQPQHF. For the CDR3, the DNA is TGTGCCAGCAGCTTAGCGGACACCGGCAATCAGCCCCAGCATTTT.